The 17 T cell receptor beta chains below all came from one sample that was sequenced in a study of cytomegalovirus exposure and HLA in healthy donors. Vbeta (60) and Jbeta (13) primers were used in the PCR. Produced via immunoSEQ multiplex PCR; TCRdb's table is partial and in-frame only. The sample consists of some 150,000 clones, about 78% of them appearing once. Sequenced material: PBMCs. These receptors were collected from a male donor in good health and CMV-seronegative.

The CDR3 DNA follows: TGCGCCAGCAGCTCCCTCGGACATACCTACGAGCAGTACTTC. Translation gives CASSSLGHTYEQYF. The rearrangement joins TRBV5-1 to TRBJ2-7; TRBD1 is a possible D gene (5 bases). The V end was cut by 3 bases, the J end by 2 bases, with 12 bases between. The germline V gene encodes CDR1 SGHRS and CDR2 YFSETQ. The CDR3 is 14 residues long.

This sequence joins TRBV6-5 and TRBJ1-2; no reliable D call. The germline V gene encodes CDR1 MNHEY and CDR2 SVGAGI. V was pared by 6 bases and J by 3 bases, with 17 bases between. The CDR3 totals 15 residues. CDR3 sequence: CASSIPTRNYYGYTF. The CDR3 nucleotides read TGTGCCAGCAGCATCCCGACACGGAACTACTATGGCTACACCTTC.

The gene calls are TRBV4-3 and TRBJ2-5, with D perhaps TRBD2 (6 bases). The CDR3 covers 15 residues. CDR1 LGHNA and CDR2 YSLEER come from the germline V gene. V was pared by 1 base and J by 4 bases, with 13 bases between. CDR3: CASSQVPGVGETQYF. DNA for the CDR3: TGCGCCAGCAGCCAAGTTCCGGGGGTGGGAGAGACCCAGTACTTC.

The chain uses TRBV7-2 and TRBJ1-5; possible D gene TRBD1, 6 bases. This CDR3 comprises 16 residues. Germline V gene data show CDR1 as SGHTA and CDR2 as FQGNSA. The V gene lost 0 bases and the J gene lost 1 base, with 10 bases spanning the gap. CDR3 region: CASSLAGRGSNQPQHF. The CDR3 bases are TGTGCCAGCAGCTTAGCTGGGAGGGGGAGCAATCAGCCCCAGCATTTT.

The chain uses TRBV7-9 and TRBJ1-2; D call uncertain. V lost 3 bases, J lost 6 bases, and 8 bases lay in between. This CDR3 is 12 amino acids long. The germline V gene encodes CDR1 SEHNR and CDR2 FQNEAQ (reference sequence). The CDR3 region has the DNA TGTGCCAGCAGCTTCTCGCAGGATGGCTACACCTTC. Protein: CASSFSQDGYTF.

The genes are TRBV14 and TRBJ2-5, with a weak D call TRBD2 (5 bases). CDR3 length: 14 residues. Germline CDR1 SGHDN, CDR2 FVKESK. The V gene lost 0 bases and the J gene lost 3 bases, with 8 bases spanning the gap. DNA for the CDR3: TGTGCCAGCAGCCAAGACCGGGGAAAAGAGACCCAGTACTTC. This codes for CASSQDRGKETQYF.

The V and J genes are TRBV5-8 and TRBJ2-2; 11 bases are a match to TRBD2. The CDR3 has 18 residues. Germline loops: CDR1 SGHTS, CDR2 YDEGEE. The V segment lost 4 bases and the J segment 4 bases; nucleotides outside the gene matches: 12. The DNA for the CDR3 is TGTGCCAGCAGCCCGGGGGGCACTAGCGGGAGTGTCACCGGGGAGCTGTTTTTT. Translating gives CASSPGGTSGSVTGELFF.

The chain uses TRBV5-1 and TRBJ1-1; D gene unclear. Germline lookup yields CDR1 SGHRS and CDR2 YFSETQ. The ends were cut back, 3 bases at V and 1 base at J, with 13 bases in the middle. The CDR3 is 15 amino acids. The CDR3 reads CASSSDGRSNTEAFF. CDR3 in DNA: TGCGCCAGCAGCTCGGACGGGAGGTCGAACACTGAAGCTTTCTTT.

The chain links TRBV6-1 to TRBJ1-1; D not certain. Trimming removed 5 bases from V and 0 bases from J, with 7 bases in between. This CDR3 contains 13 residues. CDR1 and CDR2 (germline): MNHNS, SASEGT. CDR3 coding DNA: TGTGCCAGCAGTTGGAGGATGAACACTGAAGCTTTCTTT. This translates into CASSWRMNTEAFF.

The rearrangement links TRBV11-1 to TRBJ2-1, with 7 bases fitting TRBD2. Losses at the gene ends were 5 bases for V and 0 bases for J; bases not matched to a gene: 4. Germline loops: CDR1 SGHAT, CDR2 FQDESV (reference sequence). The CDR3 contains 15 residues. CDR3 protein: CASSVRGGSYNEQFF. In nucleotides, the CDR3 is TGTGCCAGCAGCGTCCGCGGGGGCTCCTACAATGAGCAGTTCTTC.

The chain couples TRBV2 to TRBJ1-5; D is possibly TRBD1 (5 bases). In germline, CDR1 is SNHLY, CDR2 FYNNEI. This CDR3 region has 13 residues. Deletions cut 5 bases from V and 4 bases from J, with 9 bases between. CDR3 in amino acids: CASSSPGNQPQHF. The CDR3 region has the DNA TGTGCCAGCAGTTCGCCAGGGAATCAGCCCCAGCATTTT.

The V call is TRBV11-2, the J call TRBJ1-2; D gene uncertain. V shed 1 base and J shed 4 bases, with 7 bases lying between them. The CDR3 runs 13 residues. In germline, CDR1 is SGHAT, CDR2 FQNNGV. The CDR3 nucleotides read TGTGCCAGCAGCTTAGGTGTCGGCTATGGCTACACCTTC. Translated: CASSLGVGYGYTF.

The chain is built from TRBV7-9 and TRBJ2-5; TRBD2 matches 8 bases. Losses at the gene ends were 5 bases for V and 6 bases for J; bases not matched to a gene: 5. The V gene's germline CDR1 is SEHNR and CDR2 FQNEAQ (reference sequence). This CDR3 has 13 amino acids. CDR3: CASSPERGKTQYF. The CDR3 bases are TGTGCCAGCAGCCCCGAGCGGGGGAAGACCCAGTACTTC.

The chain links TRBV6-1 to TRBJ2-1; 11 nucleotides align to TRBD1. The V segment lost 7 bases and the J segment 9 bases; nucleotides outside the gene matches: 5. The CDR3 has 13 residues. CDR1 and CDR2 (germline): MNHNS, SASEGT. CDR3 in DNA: TGTGCCAGCATTCGGACAGGGGGCGGTGAGCAGTTCTTC. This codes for CASIRTGGGEQFF.

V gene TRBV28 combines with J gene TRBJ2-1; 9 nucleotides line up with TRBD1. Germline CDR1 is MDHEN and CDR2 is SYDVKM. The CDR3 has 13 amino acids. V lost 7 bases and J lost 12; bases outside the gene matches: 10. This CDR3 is CASTRTGVSPQFF. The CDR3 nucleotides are TGTGCCAGCACCCGGACAGGGGTTTCCCCGCAGTTCTTC.

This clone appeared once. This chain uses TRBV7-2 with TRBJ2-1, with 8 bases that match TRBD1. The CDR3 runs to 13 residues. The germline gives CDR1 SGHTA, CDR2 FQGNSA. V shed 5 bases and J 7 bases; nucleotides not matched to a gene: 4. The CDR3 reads CASSPQGANEQFF. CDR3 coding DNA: TGTGCCAGCAGCCCGCAGGGGGCTAATGAGCAGTTCTTC.

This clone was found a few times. The CDR3 region has the DNA TGTGCCAGCAGCTTAGTTGGCCCTGTAAGCTCCTACGAGCAGTACTTC. It translates to CASSLVGPVSSYEQYF. J is TRBJ2-7 and V is TRBV11-2; D gene uncertain. Germline CDR1 reads SGHAT; CDR2 reads FQNNGV. The germline V and J ends were trimmed by 1 base and 0 bases, with 13 bases remaining between them. The CDR3 loop spans 16 amino acids.